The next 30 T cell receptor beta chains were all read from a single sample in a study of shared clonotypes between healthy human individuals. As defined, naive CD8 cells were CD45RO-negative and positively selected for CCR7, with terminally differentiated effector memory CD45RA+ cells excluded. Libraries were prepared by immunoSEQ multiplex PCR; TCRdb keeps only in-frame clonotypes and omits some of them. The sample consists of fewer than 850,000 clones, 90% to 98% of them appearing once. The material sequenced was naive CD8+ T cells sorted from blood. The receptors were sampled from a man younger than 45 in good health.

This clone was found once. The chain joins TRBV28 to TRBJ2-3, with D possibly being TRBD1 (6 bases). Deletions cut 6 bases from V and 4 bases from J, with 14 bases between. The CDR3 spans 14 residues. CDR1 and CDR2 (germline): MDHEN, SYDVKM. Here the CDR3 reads CASSIDRSADTQYF. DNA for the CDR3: TGTGCCAGCAGCATAGACAGGAGCGCAGATACGCAGTATTTT.

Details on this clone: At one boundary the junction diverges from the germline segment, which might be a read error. The CDR3 nucleotides read TGTGCTAGCAGCGATATCGGAGATACGCAGTATTTT. As protein: CASSDIGDTQYF. The chain combines TRBV7-7 with TRBJ2-3; no clear D gene. This CDR3 region has 12 residues. Per germline, CDR1 SSHAT and CDR2 FNYEAQ (reference sequence).

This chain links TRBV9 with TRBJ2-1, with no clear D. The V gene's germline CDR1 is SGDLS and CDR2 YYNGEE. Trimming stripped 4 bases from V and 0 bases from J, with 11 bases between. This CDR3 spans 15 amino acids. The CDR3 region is CASSLTPSSYNEQFF. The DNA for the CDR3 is TGTGCCAGCAGCTTGACCCCGAGCTCCTACAATGAGCAGTTCTTC.

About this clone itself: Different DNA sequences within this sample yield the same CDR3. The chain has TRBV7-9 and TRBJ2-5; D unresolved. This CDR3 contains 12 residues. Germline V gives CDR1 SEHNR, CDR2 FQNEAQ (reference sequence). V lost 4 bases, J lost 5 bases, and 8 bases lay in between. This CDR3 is CASSSGRETQYF. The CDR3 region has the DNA TGTGCCAGCAGCTCCGGACGGGAGACCCAGTACTTC. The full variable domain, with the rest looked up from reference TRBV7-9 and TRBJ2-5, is DTGVSQNPRHKITKRGQNVTFRCDPISEHNRLYWYRQTLGQGPEFLTYFQNEAQLEKSRLLSDRFSAERPKGSFSTLEIQRTEQGDSAMYLCASSSGRETQYFGPGTRLLVL.

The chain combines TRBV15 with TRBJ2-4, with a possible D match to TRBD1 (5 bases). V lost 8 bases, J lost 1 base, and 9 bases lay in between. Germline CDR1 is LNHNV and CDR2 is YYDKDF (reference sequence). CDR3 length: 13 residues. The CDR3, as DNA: TGTGCCACCCAGGGTTGGGCCAAAAACATTCAGTACTTC. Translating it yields CATQGWAKNIQYF.

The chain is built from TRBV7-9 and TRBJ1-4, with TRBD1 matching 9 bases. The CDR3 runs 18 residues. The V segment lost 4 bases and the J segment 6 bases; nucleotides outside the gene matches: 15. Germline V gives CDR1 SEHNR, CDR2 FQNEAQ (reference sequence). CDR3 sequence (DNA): TGTGCCAGCAGCTCACAGACCGTCACAGGGACAGGGTATGAAAAACTGTTTTTT. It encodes CASSSQTVTGTGYEKLFF.

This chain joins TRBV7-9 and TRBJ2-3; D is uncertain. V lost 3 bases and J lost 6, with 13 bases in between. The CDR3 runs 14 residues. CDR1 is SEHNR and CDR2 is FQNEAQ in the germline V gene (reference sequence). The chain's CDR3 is CASSFAVGMDTQYF. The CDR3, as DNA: TGTGCCAGCAGCTTCGCTGTGGGCATGGATACGCAGTATTTT.

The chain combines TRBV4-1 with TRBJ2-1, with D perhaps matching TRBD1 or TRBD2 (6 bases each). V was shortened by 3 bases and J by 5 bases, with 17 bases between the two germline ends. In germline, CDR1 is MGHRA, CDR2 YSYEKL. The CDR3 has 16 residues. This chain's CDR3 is CASSQLGGIGDNEQFF. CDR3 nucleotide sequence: TGCGCCAGCAGCCAGCTAGGGGGGATAGGCGACAATGAGCAGTTCTTC.

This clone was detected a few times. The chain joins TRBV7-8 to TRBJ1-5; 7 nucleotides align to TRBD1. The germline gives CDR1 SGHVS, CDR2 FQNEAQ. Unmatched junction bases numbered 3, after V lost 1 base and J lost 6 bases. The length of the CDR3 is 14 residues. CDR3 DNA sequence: TGTGCCAGCAGCTTAGACAGGGGCGGTCAGCCCCAGCATTTT. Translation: CASSLDRGGQPQHF.

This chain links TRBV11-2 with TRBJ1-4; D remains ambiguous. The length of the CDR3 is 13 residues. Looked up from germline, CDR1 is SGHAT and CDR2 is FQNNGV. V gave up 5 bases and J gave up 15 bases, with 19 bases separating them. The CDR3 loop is CASSRTLVEKVFF. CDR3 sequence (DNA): TGTGCCAGCAGCAGAACCCTAGTTGAAAAGGTGTTTTTT.

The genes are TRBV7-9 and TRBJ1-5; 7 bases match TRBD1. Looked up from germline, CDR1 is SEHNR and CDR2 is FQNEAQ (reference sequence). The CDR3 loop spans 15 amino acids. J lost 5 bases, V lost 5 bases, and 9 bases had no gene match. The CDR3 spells CASSLSTGPYQPQHF. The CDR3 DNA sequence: TGTGCCAGCAGCCTCTCGACAGGGCCCTATCAGCCCCAGCATTTT.

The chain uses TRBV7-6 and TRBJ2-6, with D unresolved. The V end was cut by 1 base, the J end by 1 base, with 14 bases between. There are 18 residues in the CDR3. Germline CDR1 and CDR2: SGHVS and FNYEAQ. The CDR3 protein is CASSLGHTPGSGANVLTF. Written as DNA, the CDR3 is TGTGCCAGCAGCTTAGGTCACACCCCGGGTTCTGGGGCCAACGTCCTGACTTTC. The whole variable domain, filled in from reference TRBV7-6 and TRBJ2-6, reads GAGVSQSPRYKVTKRGQDVALRCDPISGHVSLYWYRQALGQGPEFLTYFNYEAQQDKSGLPNDRFSAERPEGSISTLTIQRTEQRDSAMYRCASSLGHTPGSGANVLTFGAGSRLTVL.

In nucleotides, the CDR3 is TGTGCCTGGAGCAGGGGCTACGAGCAGTACTTC. Translated: CAWSRGYEQYF. The V and J genes are TRBV30 and TRBJ2-7; maybe TRBD1 (6 bases). Germline-derived CDR1 and CDR2 are GTSNPN and SVGIG (reference sequence). V dropped 3 bases and J dropped 3 bases, with 6 bases sitting between them. This CDR3 comprises 11 residues.

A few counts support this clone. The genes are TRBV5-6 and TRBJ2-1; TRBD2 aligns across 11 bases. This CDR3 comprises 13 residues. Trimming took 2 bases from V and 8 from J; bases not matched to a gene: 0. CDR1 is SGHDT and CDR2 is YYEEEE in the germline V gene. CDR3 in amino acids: CASSLLAGDEQFF. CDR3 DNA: TGTGCCAGCAGCTTACTAGCGGGAGATGAGCAGTTCTTC.

The CDR3 sequence is CASSILGTDTQYF. The CDR3 DNA reads as TGTGCCAGTAGTATATTAGGCACAGATACGCAGTATTTT. The J gene is TRBJ2-3, the V gene TRBV19; D not certain. There are 13 residues in the CDR3. The germline V and J ends were trimmed by 2 bases and 1 base, with 4 bases remaining between them. CDR1 is LNHDA and CDR2 is SQIVND in the germline V gene (reference sequence).

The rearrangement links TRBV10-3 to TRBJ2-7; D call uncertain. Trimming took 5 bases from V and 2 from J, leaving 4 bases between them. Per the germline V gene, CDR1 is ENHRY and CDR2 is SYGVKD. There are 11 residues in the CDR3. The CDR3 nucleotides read TGTGCCATCAGTCAGACCTACGAGCAGTACTTC. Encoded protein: CAISQTYEQYF.

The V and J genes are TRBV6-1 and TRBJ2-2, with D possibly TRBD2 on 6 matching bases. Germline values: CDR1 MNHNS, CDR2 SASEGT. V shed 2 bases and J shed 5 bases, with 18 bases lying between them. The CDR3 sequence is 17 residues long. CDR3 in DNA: TGTGCCAGCAGTGAAACGGGTATGGGGGGAGCGACCGGGGAGCTGTTTTTT. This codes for CASSETGMGGATGELFF.

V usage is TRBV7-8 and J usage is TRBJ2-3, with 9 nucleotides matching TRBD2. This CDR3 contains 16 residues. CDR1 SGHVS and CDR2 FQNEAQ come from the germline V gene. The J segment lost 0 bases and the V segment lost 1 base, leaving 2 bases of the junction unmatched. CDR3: CASSLGLAASTDTQYF. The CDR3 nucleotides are TGTGCCAGCAGCTTAGGACTAGCGGCTAGCACAGATACGCAGTATTTT.

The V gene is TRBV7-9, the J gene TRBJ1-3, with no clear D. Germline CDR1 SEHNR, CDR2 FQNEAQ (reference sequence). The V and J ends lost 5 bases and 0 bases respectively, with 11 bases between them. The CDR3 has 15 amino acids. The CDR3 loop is CASSQFGGSGNTIYF. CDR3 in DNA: TGTGCCAGCAGCCAATTCGGCGGCTCTGGAAACACCATATATTTT.

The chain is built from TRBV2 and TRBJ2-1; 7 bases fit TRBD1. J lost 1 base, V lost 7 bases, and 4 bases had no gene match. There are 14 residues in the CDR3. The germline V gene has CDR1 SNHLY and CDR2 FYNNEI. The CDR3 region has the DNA TGTGCCAGCACTTGGACAGGATCCTACAATGAGCAGTTCTTC. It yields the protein CASTWTGSYNEQFF.

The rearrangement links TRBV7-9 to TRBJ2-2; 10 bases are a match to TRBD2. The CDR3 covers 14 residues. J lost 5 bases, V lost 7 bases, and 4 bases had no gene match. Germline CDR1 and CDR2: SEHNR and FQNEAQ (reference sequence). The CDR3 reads CASTNSGRTGELFF. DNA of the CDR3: TGTGCCAGCACAAATAGCGGGAGGACCGGGGAGCTGTTTTTT.

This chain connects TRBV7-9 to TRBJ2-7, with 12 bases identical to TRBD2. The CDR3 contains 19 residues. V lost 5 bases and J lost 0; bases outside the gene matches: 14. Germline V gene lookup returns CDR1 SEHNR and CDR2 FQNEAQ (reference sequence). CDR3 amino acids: CASSPISSGRAIGSYEQYF. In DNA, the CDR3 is TGTGCCAGCAGCCCAATATCTAGCGGGAGGGCCATTGGCTCCTACGAGCAGTACTTC.

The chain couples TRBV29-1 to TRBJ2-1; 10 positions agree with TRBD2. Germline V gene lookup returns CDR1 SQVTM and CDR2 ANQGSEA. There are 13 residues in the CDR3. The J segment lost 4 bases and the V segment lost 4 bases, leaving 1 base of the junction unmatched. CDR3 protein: CSVALAGYNEQFF. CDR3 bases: TGCAGCGTTGCACTAGCGGGATACAATGAGCAGTTCTTC.

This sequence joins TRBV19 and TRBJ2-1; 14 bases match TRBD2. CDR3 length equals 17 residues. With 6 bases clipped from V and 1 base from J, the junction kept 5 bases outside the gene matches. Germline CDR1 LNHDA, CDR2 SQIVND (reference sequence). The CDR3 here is CASRPGTSGRSYNEQFF. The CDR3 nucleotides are TGTGCCAGTAGACCGGGGACTAGCGGGAGATCCTACAATGAGCAGTTCTTC.

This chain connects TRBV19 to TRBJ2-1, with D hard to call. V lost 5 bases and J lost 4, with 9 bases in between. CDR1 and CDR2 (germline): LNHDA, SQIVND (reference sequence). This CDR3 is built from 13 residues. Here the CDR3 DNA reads TGTGCCAGTAGTCTTGGAGATTACAATGAGCAGTTCTTC. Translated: CASSLGDYNEQFF.

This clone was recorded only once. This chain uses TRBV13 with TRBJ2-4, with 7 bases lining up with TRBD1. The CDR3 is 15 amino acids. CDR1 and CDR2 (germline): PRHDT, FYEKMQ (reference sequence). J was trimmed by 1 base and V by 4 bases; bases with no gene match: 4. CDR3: CASSSTGSAKNIQYF. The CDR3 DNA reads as TGTGCCAGCAGCTCGACAGGGAGTGCCAAAAACATTCAGTACTTC.

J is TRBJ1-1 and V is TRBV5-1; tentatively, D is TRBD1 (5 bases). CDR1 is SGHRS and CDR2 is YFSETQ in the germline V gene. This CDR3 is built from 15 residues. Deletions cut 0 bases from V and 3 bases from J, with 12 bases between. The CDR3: CASSLDRPWDTEAFF. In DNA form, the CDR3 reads TGCGCCAGCAGCTTGGACAGGCCCTGGGACACTGAAGCTTTCTTT.

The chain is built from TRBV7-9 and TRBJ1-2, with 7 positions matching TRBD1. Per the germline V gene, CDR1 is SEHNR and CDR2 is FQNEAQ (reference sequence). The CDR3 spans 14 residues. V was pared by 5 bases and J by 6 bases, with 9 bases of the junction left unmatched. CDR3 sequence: CASSPTGTVNGYTF. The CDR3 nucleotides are TGTGCCAGCAGCCCTACCGGGACAGTCAATGGCTACACCTTC.

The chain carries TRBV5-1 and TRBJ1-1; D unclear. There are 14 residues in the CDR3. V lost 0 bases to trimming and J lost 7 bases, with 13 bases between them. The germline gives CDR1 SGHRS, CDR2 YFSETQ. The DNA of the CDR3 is TGCGCCAGCAGCTTGGAATGGGGTTGGGTTGAAGCTTTCTTT. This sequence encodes CASSLEWGWVEAFF.

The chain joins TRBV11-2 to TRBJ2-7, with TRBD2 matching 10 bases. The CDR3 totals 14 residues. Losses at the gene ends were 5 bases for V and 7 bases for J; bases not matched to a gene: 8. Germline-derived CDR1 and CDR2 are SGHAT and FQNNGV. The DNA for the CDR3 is TGTGCCAGCAGCCTACGGACTAGCGGCATAGAGCAGTACTTC. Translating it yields CASSLRTSGIEQYF. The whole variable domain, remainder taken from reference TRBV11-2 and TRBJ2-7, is EAGVAQSPRYKIIEKRQSVAFWCNPISGHATLYWYQQILGQGPKLLIQFQNNGVVDDSQLPKDRFSAERLKGVDSTLKIQPAKLEDSAVYLCASSLRTSGIEQYFGPGTRLTVT.